This T cell receptor beta chain appears in the sequencing data of a study of metastatic and nonmetastatic thyroid tumors. Overall study: Samples came from malignant and benign thyroid patients, and repertoires were compared across blood and tumor or nodule tissue. Study findings and constraints: According to reports, the diversity of TCR beta was significantly higher in malignant thyroid tumors than in benign nodules, and this held in both blood and tumor samples.

TCRdb re-clonotyped the PCR reads via MiXCR. The table records more than 65,000 clones, 13% to 15% of them present only once. Germline assignment: CDR1 LGHDT and CDR2 YNNKEL (reference sequence). This CDR3 spans 14 amino acids. The V and J ends lost 3 bases and 4 bases respectively, with 13 bases between them. A remark on this clone: What it recognizes is unknown.

No treatment had been given to any patient before thyroid surgery. This clonotype originated in a male donor with papillary thyroid cancer or a benign thyroid nodule (not recorded which). Some clones in this sample may be carry-over from other donors' samples. What was sequenced was blood. The chain employs TRBV3-1 and TRBJ2-7; D gene uncertain. This CDR3 reads CASSQATVGYEQYF. The DNA of the CDR3 is TGTGCCAGCAGCCAGGCGACGGTGGGTTACGAGCAGTACTTC.